This T cell receptor beta chain was identified during a study of a mutant IDH1 vaccine in newly diagnosed glioma. Across the whole study: Vaccination was launched 4-6 weeks after radiotherapy alone, or with temozolomide cycles. Standard pretreatment was either radiotherapy, temozolomide, or, for most, radiochemotherapy with temozolomide. The study's findings and limits: There were vaccine-induced immune responses in just over 90% of the patients.

Stated time point: week 23, last vaccination. Vaccine doses each comprised 300 ug of mutant IDH1 20-mer peptide, with topical imiquimod. The donors' diagnosis was new WHO grade 3 or 4 astrocytoma that was IDH1-mutant and ATRX-lost. This clone came up once. The antigen is unknown. Trimming took 3 bases from V and 5 from J; bases not matched to a gene: 7. In germline, CDR1 is SGHDN, CDR2 FVKESK. The CDR3 extends over 16 amino acids. TCRdb's copy holds only in-frame clones and misses some; the assay was immunoSEQ multiplex PCR. The sample records 55,000 or so clones, about 80% being singletons. The material was PBMCs, obtained from a glioma patient whose treatment included an IDH1 peptide vaccine. This clonotype was sampled from a man in his forties with glioma. The V call is TRBV14, the J call TRBJ2-5; 12 bases fit TRBD2. Here the CDR3 reads CASSHLSLAGGETQYF. The DNA for the CDR3 is TGTGCCAGCAGCCATCTAAGTCTAGCGGGGGGGGAGACCCAGTACTTC.